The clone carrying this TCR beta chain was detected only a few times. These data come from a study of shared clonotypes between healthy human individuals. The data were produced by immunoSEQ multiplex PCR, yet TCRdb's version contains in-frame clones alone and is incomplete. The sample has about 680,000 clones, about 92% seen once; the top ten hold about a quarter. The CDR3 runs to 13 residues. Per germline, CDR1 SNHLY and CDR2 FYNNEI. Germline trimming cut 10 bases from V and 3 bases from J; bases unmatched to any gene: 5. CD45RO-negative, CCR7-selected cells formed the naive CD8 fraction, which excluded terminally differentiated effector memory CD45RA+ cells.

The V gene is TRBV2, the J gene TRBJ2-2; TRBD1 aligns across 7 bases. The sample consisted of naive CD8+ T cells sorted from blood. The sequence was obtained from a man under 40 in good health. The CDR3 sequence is CANRQGYTGELFF. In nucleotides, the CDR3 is TGTGCCAACCGACAGGGTTACACCGGGGAGCTGTTTTTT.